A single sample gave rise to the 10 T cell receptor beta chains below, sequenced in a study of T cells after yellow fever vaccination. TCRdb re-derived calls from the 5' RACE reads in MiXCR, one entry per CDR3 protein. The data contain approximately 550,000 distinct CDR3 sequences, roughly a fifth of them singletons. The input for sequencing was PBMCs, taken 15 days after the yellow fever booster vaccination. These receptors came from a man aged 30 to 39 who received the YFV17D yellow fever vaccine.

This clonotype has a handful of counts. The chain employs TRBV4-1 and TRBJ2-2; D not certain. This CDR3 has 14 amino acids. Trimming took off 1 base at V and 6 bases at J, with 9 bases between the two ends. Looked up from germline, CDR1 is MGHRA and CDR2 is YSYEKL. As DNA, the CDR3 is TGCGCCAGCAGCCAAGTGGGCGGACCCGGGGAGCTGTTTTTT. It is translated as CASSQVGGPGELFF.

This chain links TRBV4-3 with TRBJ2-7; D is unclear. In germline, CDR1 is LGHNA, CDR2 YSLEER. The CDR3 spans 13 residues. Trimming took off 2 bases at V and 5 bases at J, with 10 bases between the two ends. Here the CDR3 reads CASSQSLSDEQYF. In DNA form, the CDR3 reads TGCGCCAGCAGCCAATCACTTTCGGACGAGCAGTACTTC.

This clonotype was seen at least ten times. The chain carries TRBV18 and TRBJ2-7, with D perhaps TRBD2 (6 bases). The CDR3 contains 11 residues. Looked up from germline, CDR1 is KGHSH and CDR2 is LQKENI. V was cut by 6 bases and J by 11 bases, with 14 bases left in between. The CDR3 region is CASSPGTGEYF. The CDR3 bases are TGTGCCAGCTCGCCCGGGACGGGGGAGTACTTC.

The chain links TRBV6-1 to TRBJ1-1; 7 bases map to TRBD1. J gave up 4 bases and V 5 bases, and 16 bases lay outside the gene matches. Germline CDR1 reads MNHNS; CDR2 reads SASEGT. The length of the CDR3 is 17 residues. DNA of the CDR3: TGTGCCAGCAGTCTAACAGGGGAAAGGGGAAAAGGCACTGAAGCTTTCTTT. Protein: CASSLTGERGKGTEAFF.

This clonotype was seen just once. The chain links TRBV27 to TRBJ2-7; D tentatively fits TRBD1 or TRBD2 (6 bases each). The V end was cut by 6 bases, the J end by 5 bases, with 14 bases between. CDR3 length: 13 residues. The germline gives CDR1 MNHEY, CDR2 SMNVEV (reference sequence). CDR3: CASRRGGGHEQYF. In DNA, the CDR3 is TGTGCCAGCAGGAGAGGGGGAGGCCACGAGCAGTACTTC.

This clonotype has a handful of counts. The chain is built from TRBV7-2 and TRBJ2-3; the D gene is possibly TRBD2 (5 bases). The germline V gene encodes CDR1 SGHTA and CDR2 FQGNSA. V lost 5 bases, J lost 3 bases, and 12 bases lay in between. The CDR3 extends over 14 amino acids. The CDR3 reads CASSRGLETDTQYF. The CDR3 nucleotides are TGTGCCAGCAGCCGGGGTCTAGAGACAGATACGCAGTATTTT.

The genes are TRBV4-2 and TRBJ2-1; TRBD2 agrees at 7 bases. Germline V gene data show CDR1 as LGHNA and CDR2 as YNFKEQ. V dropped 4 bases and J dropped 10; count of bases not matched to a gene: 19. The CDR3 runs to 17 residues. The chain's CDR3 is CASSPGWAGDKSGEQFF. The CDR3 DNA is TGTGCCAGCAGCCCCGGCTGGGCGGGAGATAAATCTGGCGAGCAGTTCTTC.

This clonotype was seen a handful of times. This chain joins TRBV5-1 and TRBJ2-1, with D perhaps being TRBD1 or TRBD2 (5 bases each). The germline V gene has CDR1 SGHRS and CDR2 YFSETQ. CDR3 length: 19 residues. V was trimmed by 2 bases and J by 0 bases, leaving 21 bases between them. CDR3 sequence (DNA): TGCGCCAGCAGCTTAGGTCCGGGGACGAGGACAATCTCCTACAATGAGCAGTTCTTC. Amino acids: CASSLGPGTRTISYNEQFF.

This clonotype was observed a handful of times. The V and J genes are TRBV18 and TRBJ2-2; weak D call: TRBD1 (5 bases). Germline V gene data show CDR1 as KGHSH and CDR2 as LQKENI. Trimming stripped 6 bases from V and 0 bases from J, with 8 bases between. The CDR3 totals 14 residues. CDR3 sequence (DNA): TGTGCCAGCTCGTGGACACCGAACACCGGGGAGCTGTTTTTT. This translates into CASSWTPNTGELFF.

The rearrangement links TRBV5-1 to TRBJ2-5; D is possibly TRBD2 (5 bases). Trimming removed 0 bases at V and 0 bases at J, with 12 bases between. Per the germline V gene, CDR1 is SGHRS and CDR2 is YFSETQ. The length of the CDR3 is 16 residues. The CDR3 spells CASSLATWRNQETQYF. Here the CDR3 DNA reads TGCGCCAGCAGCTTGGCCACATGGAGGAACCAAGAGACCCAGTACTTC.